This T cell receptor beta chain was retrieved from a study of cytomegalovirus exposure and HLA in healthy donors. Study-wide findings and caveats: Three CMV-associated chains were confirmed in vitro to be specific for CMV antigens.

Worth noting for this clone: Its antigen is undetermined.

Produced via immunoSEQ multiplex PCR; TCRdb's table is partial and in-frame only. This sample yields tens of thousands of clones, of which around 94% are seen a single time; roughly 1.4% belongs to the top ten. Germline V gene sequence: CDR1 SGHTA, CDR2 FQGTGA. The CDR3 is made up of 15 amino acids. J gave up 0 bases and V 5 bases, and 6 bases lay outside the gene matches. This TCR was recovered from a man aged 18 to 30 in good health and CMV-seropositive. The chain uses TRBV7-3 and TRBJ1-2; 7 nucleotides line up with TRBD1. Sequences were obtained from PBMCs. The CDR3 is CASSPRDRTNYGYTF. In nucleotides, the CDR3 is TGTGCCAGCAGCCCCCGGGACAGAACTAACTATGGCTACACCTTC. Full variable domain (remainder filled in from reference TRBV7-3 and TRBJ1-2): GAGVSQTPSNKVTEKGKYVELRCDPISGHTALYWYRQSLGQGPEFLIYFQGTGAADDSGLPNDRFFAVRPEGSVSTLKIQRTERGDSAVYLCASSPRDRTNYGYTFGSGTRLTVV.